The rows below give T cell receptor beta chains drawn from one sample of a study of resident and recirculating memory T cells in vitiligo. The protocol was immunoSEQ multiplex PCR, while the TCRdb copy is restricted to in-frame clones and leaves out a portion. This table holds 55,000 to 75,000 clones, roughly nine tenths found once. Material for sequencing was blood. The receptors derive from a male donor with vitiligo. The CDR3 runs from the conserved cysteine through the conserved F or W. Clone size is not always given. Where it is, it says once, few, many or a class for expanded clones.

J,V,size,CDR3
TRBJ1-1,TRBV7-2,-,CASSSGWGNTEAFF
TRBJ1-4,TRBV6-1,-,CASSEPRGANEKLFF
TRBJ2-1,TRBV7-9,-,CASSLVFSGGLNEQFF
TRBJ2-3,TRBV9,-,CASSEGTSGGVGTDTQYF
TRBJ2-7,TRBV5-8,-,CASSFWSGDYEQYF
TRBJ1-2,TRBV6-1,-,CASTGFGDGYTF
TRBJ1-1,TRBV6-5,-,CASSSAGQALNTEAFF
TRBJ2-7,TRBV11-3,-,CASSGDSYEQYF
TRBJ1-1,TRBV4-2,once,CASSQVFRDRANTEAFF
TRBJ2-7,TRBV28,-,CASSLSSQSSYEQYF
TRBJ1-6,TRBV11-2,-,CASSSRGGSSYNSPLHF
TRBJ2-2,TRBV27,-,CASSFSSGGELFF
TRBJ2-1,TRBV9,-,CASSVGGLAGGGEQFF
TRBJ1-2,TRBV5-4,-,CASSEDGYTF
TRBJ2-3,TRBV11-2,-,CASSPDRDTDTQYF
TRBJ2-3,TRBV15,-,CATSSRITSGVGTDTQYF
TRBJ2-4,TRBV4-3,-,CASSQVRTSGGAKNIQYF
TRBJ2-5,TRBV7-2,-,CASSLSRGGETQYF
TRBJ1-4,TRBV7-9,-,CASSLIPTGLNEKLFF
TRBJ1-2,TRBV6-5,-,CASFTGTVYGYTF